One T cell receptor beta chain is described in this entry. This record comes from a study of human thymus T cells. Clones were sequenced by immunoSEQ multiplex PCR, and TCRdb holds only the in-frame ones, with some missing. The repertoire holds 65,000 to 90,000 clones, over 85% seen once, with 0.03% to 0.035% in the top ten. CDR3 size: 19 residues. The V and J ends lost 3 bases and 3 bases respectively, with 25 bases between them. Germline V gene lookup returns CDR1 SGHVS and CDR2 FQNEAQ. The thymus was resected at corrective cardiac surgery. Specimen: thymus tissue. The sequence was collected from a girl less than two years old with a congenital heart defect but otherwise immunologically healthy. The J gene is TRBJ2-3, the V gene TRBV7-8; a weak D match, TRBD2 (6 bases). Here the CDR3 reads CASSFIGAGRAGPTDTQYF. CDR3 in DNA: TGTGCCAGCAGCTTCATCGGAGCGGGCAGGGCGGGACCGACAGATACGCAGTATTTT.